One T cell receptor (beta chain) is described in this entry. Using immunoSEQ multiplex PCR, the repertoire was profiled, and TCRdb retains in-frame clones only, with some absent. The sample contains around 140,000 clones, approximately 90% of which appear only once. This sample is drawn from a study of T cell responses to AZD1222 COVID-19 vaccine. CDR3 length: 14 amino acids. Germline values: CDR1 ENHRY, CDR2 SYGVKD. Trimming left V 0 bases short and J 7 bases short, with 10 bases between. The chain has TRBV10-3 and TRBJ2-1; D is undetermined. This receptor was taken from an adult in good health. Source: peripheral blood, taken on day 0 of AZD1222 vaccination. The CDR3 region is CAISESVALNEQFF. DNA of the CDR3: TGTGCCATCAGTGAGTCGGTTGCTTTAAATGAGCAGTTCTTC.